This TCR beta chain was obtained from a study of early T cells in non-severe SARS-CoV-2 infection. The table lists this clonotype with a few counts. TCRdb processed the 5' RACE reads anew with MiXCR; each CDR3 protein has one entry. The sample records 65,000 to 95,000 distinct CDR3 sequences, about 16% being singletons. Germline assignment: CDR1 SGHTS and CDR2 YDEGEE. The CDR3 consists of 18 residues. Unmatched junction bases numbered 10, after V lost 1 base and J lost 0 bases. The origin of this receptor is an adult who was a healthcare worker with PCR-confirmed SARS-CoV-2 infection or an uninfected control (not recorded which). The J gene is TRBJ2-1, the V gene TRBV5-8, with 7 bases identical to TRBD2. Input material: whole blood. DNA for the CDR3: TGTGCCAGCAGCTTGAACCCACTAGCGTTTAGCTCCTACAATGAGCAGTTCTTC. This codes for CASSLNPLAFSSYNEQFF.